This TCR beta chain was obtained from a study of beta chain features in type 1 diabetes listed by TCRdb under 2018. For context, the study as a whole: No differences in mean age, gender distribution, total cell number or subset yield were found between patients and healthy donors. The study compared the TCRB repertoires of sorted circulating CD4+ T cell subsets in recently diagnosed type 1 diabetes patients with those in matched healthy donors. Regulatory and stem cell-like memory subsets were isolated from only 8 patients and roughly eight healthy donors, whereas naive and central memory subsets came from all 30 or so donors. A total of around 100 million sorted cells were examined across all samples, and RNA yield correlated strongly with the number of cells per subset. Paper-wide results and their limitations: Naive, central memory and regulatory TCRB repertoires appeared to be more similar among patients than among healthy donors. Because cDNA was sequenced instead of genomic DNA, activated cells with high expression could be over-represented, although the groups did not differ in activation or CD3 levels. Only small numbers of individuals were included in the HLA sub-analyses, which left unresolved whether HLA type had any influence on TCRB rearrangement. Fewer insertions and more nucleotide deletions at VDJ recombination sites were observed in patients with type 1 diabetes, implying thymic rearrangement abnormalities. Shorter templates might have been favored by PCR, but patient and control samples were amplified and corrected together, so both groups would have been affected equally by any skew. Type 1 diabetes patients showed a moderate but significant shortening of TCRB CDR3 length in all four CD4+ subsets.

The High Capacity cDNA Reverse Transcription Kit was used to reverse transcribe all of the isolated RNA, meaning that expressed TCRB transcripts were what got sequenced. Deep immunoSEQ sequencing was performed on naive, central memory and regulatory T cell samples, with an average of approximately 3.9 million total reads per sample. Sorted cells were lysed in RLT buffer, and RNA was extracted using DNase-treated RNeasy Micro or Mini kits according to cell number. To prevent cross-contamination, each cell subset was processed individually, whereas patient and healthy donor samples were processed jointly. Using the immunoSEQ multiplex PCR, TCRB sequences were amplified from cDNA into 87-bp fragments spanning the CDR3 region. Sequencing of the amplicons was performed on the Illumina HiSeq platform. The original methods were these. PCR bias was corrected computationally using synthetic template baselines, and reads within Hamming distance 2 were collapsed, with unmergeable singletons discarded. By aligning reads against IMGT, V, D and J genes, CDR3 length, and insertions or deletions at six rearrangement sites were assigned. Within each subset, clonotype counts were normalized to sorted cell number, and only after that were true diversity and Gini coefficients computed with the tcR R package. The overlap coefficient, calculated on TCRB nucleotide sequences, was used to measure repertoire sharing. Out-of-frame TCRB sequences from naive cells were analyzed to stand in for the pre-selection repertoire. TCRdb retrieved this table from immuneACCESS and kept in-frame rearrangements only. Not all clones are present; in checked studies, unresolved V genes account for under half, and no reason is known for the remainder. V and J calls and clone size are given by that table; D and trimming were obtained from the DNA. The sample has 300,000 to 450,000 clones on record, 15% to 20% of them singletons. The ten top clones hold under 0.055% of the sample.

A single peripheral blood draw of around 120 mL on average was collected from each donor into heparinised tubes. A BD FACSAria II was used to sort naive, central memory, regulatory and stem cell-like memory CD4+ T cells with a panel that included CD45RO, CCR7, CD25, CD127, CD95 and CD27. Purity was above 95% for every sorted population. Right away, PBMCs were isolated by Lymphoprep density gradient centrifugation and were stained directly, with no culture step. To minimize batch effects, samples were stained and sorted in pairs, one healthy donor with one patient per experiment. A remark on this clone: Which antigen it targets is not known. No per-base quality is available; no much larger clone lies one base away.

CDR1 and CDR2, looked up from the germline V gene, are SNHLY and FYNNEI. V lost 8 bases and J lost 4 bases, and the count of bases not matched to a germline gene is 5. The CDR3 runs 14 amino acids, cysteine and phenylalanine included. The DNA shown is the 42-base CDR3, in frame from base 1. The origin of this receptor is a woman under 30 in good health. The chain is made from TRBV2 and TRBJ2-2, with 9 bases aligning to TRBD1. What was sequenced was naive CD4+ T cells from blood. The sample's cell subset or site, from its label and the paper: true naive CD4+ T cells. The base sequence is TGTGCCAGCGGGAGGGACAGGGCCACCGGGGAGCTGTTTTTT. It encodes CASGRDRATGELFF.